One and the same sample provided the 21 T cell receptor beta chains below, sequenced in a study of shared clonotypes between healthy human individuals (TCRdb year 2020). The library came from the immunoSEQ multiplex PCR assay. TCRdb limited this immuneACCESS table to in-frame rearrangements with V and J called. A share of clones is missing; checked studies link under half to unresolved V genes, and the rest is unexplained. The sample profile shows roughly 1 million clones; approximately 80% of them were found once. The ten largest account for approximately 0.56% of the sample. The sample comprised memory CD4+ T cells from PBMCs. Sample cell subset or site, as interpreted from the label and publication: CD45RA-negative fraction. Source of these receptors: a young man in good health. Some clones in this sample may be carry-over from other donors' samples.

This clone was seen a handful of times. V and J are TRBV19 and TRBJ2-2, with 12 positions matching TRBD2. The CDR3 runs 17 residues. The V segment lost 6 bases and the J segment 1 base; nucleotides outside the gene matches: 6. Per the germline V gene, CDR1 is LNHDA and CDR2 is SQIVND (reference sequence). In DNA form, the CDR3 reads TGTGCCAGTAGCAGCGGACTAGCGGGAAAGAACACCGGGGAGCTGTTTTTT. Translation gives CASSSGLAGKNTGELFF.

This clone appeared a few times. The V call is TRBV29-1, the J call TRBJ1-1; D is undetermined. The ends were cut back, 6 bases at V and 3 bases at J, with 14 bases in the middle. This CDR3 is 13 amino acids long. Germline V lookup: CDR1 SQVTM, CDR2 ANQGSEA. CDR3: CSVAGNTYTEAFF. CDR3 coding DNA: TGCAGCGTCGCTGGAAACACTTACACTGAAGCTTTCTTT.

This clone was seen a handful of times. The genes are TRBV30 and TRBJ2-2; 8 bases fit TRBD2. Germline V CDR1 and CDR2: GTSNPN, SVGIG (reference sequence). After removal of 0 bases from V and 6 bases from J, the junction contained 3 bases not matched to a gene. The CDR3 is 14 residues long. The CDR3 nucleotides read TGTGCCTGGAGTGTTGGAGCGGGGGCCGGGGAGCTGTTTTTT. It specifies CAWSVGAGAGELFF.

This chain joins TRBV4-1 and TRBJ2-7; perhaps D is TRBD1 or TRBD2 (5 bases each). This CDR3 has 15 amino acids. The V gene lost 0 bases and the J gene lost 2 bases, with 11 bases spanning the gap. Germline assignment: CDR1 MGHRA and CDR2 YSYEKL. For the CDR3, the DNA is TGCGCCAGCAGCCAAGATGGGACGCTAACCTACGAGCAGTACTTC. It specifies CASSQDGTLTYEQYF.

In its sample, this clone was seen many times. The V call is TRBV5-1, the J call TRBJ2-7; perhaps TRBD1 as D (5 bases). Germline-derived CDR1 and CDR2 are SGHRS and YFSETQ. This CDR3 region has 15 residues. With 0 bases removed from V and 7 bases from J, the gap between germline ends came to 17 bases. Here the CDR3 DNA reads TGCGCCAGCAGCTTGGAGTGGGAAGGGGTGAGAGAGCAGTACTTC. This encodes CASSLEWEGVREQYF.

The V and J genes are TRBV28 and TRBJ2-7; 8 bases map to TRBD2. The CDR3 sequence is 14 residues long. The V segment lost 5 bases and the J segment 2 bases; nucleotides outside the gene matches: 5. Germline CDR1 reads MDHEN; CDR2 reads SYDVKM. The CDR3 region has the DNA TGTGCCAGCAGTCCTAATAGCGGGGCCTACGAGCAGTACTTC. Protein sequence: CASSPNSGAYEQYF.

Many counts were recorded for this clone. CDR3 protein: CASSAGRGYNEQFF. CDR3 in DNA: TGTGCCAGCAGCGCGGGTAGGGGGTACAATGAGCAGTTCTTC. The rearrangement links TRBV9 to TRBJ2-1; D may be TRBD1 (6 bases). Germline-derived CDR1 and CDR2 are SGDLS and YYNGEE. V was clipped by 3 bases and J by 4 bases, with 11 bases between them. The CDR3 runs 14 residues.

V usage is TRBV19 and J usage is TRBJ2-3, with D unresolved. Per the germline V gene, CDR1 is LNHDA and CDR2 is SQIVND (reference sequence). Trimming removed 5 bases at V and 6 bases at J, with 15 bases between. The CDR3 totals 14 residues. CDR3 nucleotides: TGTGCCAGTAGTCCTGGGCCGGCCATGGATACGCAGTATTTT. It yields the protein CASSPGPAMDTQYF.

The chain uses TRBV7-9 and TRBJ2-6, with 11 bases aligning to TRBD1. Germline values: CDR1 SEHNR, CDR2 FQNEAQ (reference sequence). The CDR3 is made up of 11 amino acids. The CDR3 DNA follows: TGTGCGGGGACAGGGGGGAACGTCCTGACTTTC. Translation: CAGTGGNVLTF.

The chain joins TRBV6-6 to TRBJ2-7; 11 bases align to TRBD1. J gave up 6 bases and V 5 bases, and 6 bases lay outside the gene matches. The germline V gene encodes CDR1 MNHNY and CDR2 SVGAGI (reference sequence). The CDR3 loop spans 14 amino acids. The CDR3 loop is CASSGPGTGGEQYF. CDR3 bases: TGTGCCAGCAGTGGACCCGGGACAGGGGGCGAGCAGTACTTC.

The gene calls are TRBV25-1 and TRBJ2-1; D tentatively fits TRBD1 or TRBD2 (5 bases each). V lost 5 bases to trimming and J lost 7 bases, with 15 bases between them. There are 14 residues in the CDR3. CDR1 and CDR2 (germline): MGHDK, SYGVNS. The CDR3 coding sequence is TGTGCCAGCAGTAACCATGGGACGAGGAATGAGCAGTTCTTC. Residues: CASSNHGTRNEQFF.

The CDR3 DNA reads TGTGCCAGCAGCCAAGATCCAGGGGACACTGAAGCTTTCTTT. Amino acids: CASSQDPGDTEAFF. The V and J genes are TRBV4-2 and TRBJ1-1, with TRBD1 as a possible D gene (6 bases). Trimming removed 0 bases at V and 3 bases at J, with 8 bases between. CDR1 is LGHNA and CDR2 is YNFKEQ in the germline V gene. The CDR3 is 14 amino acids.

This chain connects TRBV7-2 to TRBJ2-1, with 9 bases aligning to TRBD2. Germline loops: CDR1 SGHTA, CDR2 FQGNSA. V was pared by 3 bases and J by 3 bases, with 0 bases of the junction left unmatched. The CDR3 runs 14 residues. The CDR3 DNA is TGTGCCAGCAGCTTTAGCGGGGGCTACAATGAGCAGTTCTTC. This sequence encodes CASSFSGGYNEQFF.

The chain employs TRBV18 and TRBJ2-3; 7 bases are a match to TRBD2. The germline CDR1 and CDR2 sequences are KGHSH and LQKENI. The CDR3 consists of 15 residues. V shed 3 bases and J 1 base; nucleotides not matched to a gene: 4. CDR3 nucleotides: TGTGCCAGCTCACCTATAGCGGGCCGCACAGATACGCAGTATTTT. Its protein is CASSPIAGRTDTQYF.

V is TRBV5-1 and J is TRBJ1-2; tentatively, D is TRBD1 (5 bases). Trimming pared 4 bases from V and 0 bases from J, leaving 22 bases between. The CDR3 loop spans 18 amino acids. Germline lookup yields CDR1 SGHRS and CDR2 YFSETQ. The CDR3 reads CASSRLGVSGGTNYGYTF. CDR3 nucleotides: TGCGCCAGCAGCCGGTTAGGTGTTTCGGGGGGAACTAACTATGGCTACACCTTC.

This clone appeared a single time. This sequence joins TRBV6-1 and TRBJ2-7, with D unresolved. Germline loops: CDR1 MNHNS, CDR2 SASEGT. This CDR3 is 15 amino acids long. Trimming left V 2 bases short and J 0 bases short, with 11 bases between. The CDR3 here is CASSELWSLSYEQYF. Here the CDR3 DNA reads TGTGCCAGCAGTGAACTTTGGTCCCTCTCCTACGAGCAGTACTTC.

The V call is TRBV7-2, the J call TRBJ2-4, with 9 bases that match TRBD1. The CDR3 extends over 15 amino acids. J was trimmed by 5 bases and V by 5 bases; bases with no gene match: 7. In germline, CDR1 is SGHTA, CDR2 FQGNSA. This CDR3 reads CASSPQTGGQNIQYF. The CDR3 DNA sequence: TGTGCCAGCAGCCCCCAGACAGGGGGACAAAACATTCAGTACTTC.

This clone was counted a single time. The genes are TRBV6-1 and TRBJ2-2; 8 bases fit TRBD1. The junction had 2 bases not matched to a gene; V was cut back by 2 bases and J by 6 bases. The germline V gene has CDR1 MNHNS and CDR2 SASEGT. This CDR3 has 14 amino acids. CDR3 loop: CASSEQGAPGELFF. The DNA for the CDR3 is TGTGCCAGCAGTGAACAGGGGGCACCCGGGGAGCTGTTTTTT.

This chain uses TRBV2 with TRBJ1-5; 9 nucleotides match TRBD1. CDR1 is SNHLY and CDR2 is FYNNEI in the germline V gene. CDR3 size: 14 residues. V lost 8 bases to trimming and J lost 3 bases; unmatched junction nucleotides: 5. The CDR3 protein is CASSRDRANQPQHF. The CDR3 DNA reads as TGTGCCAGCTCGCGGGACAGGGCCAATCAGCCCCAGCATTTT.

This clone was found once. The same CDR3 is also encoded by other DNA sequences in this sample. V and J are TRBV18 and TRBJ2-5; D is undetermined. The V end lost 1 base, the J end lost 5 bases, and 5 bases lay between the germline ends. This CDR3 spans 12 amino acids. CDR1 is KGHSH and CDR2 is LQKENI in the germline V gene. The CDR3 spells CASSPLGETQYF. DNA of the CDR3: TGTGCCAGCTCACCACTGGGGGAGACCCAGTACTTC.

The V gene is TRBV28, the J gene TRBJ1-4; D perhaps matches TRBD1 (6 bases). Trimming took 7 bases from V and 8 from J, leaving 14 bases between them. CDR3 size: 13 residues. From germline, CDR1 is MDHEN and CDR2 SYDVKM. The chain's CDR3 is CASTPTGLEKLFF. The CDR3 nucleotides read TGTGCCAGCACTCCTACAGGGTTAGAAAAACTGTTTTTT. Filled out from reference TRBV28 and TRBJ1-4, the complete variable domain reads DVKVTQSSRYLVKRTGEKVFLECVQDMDHENMFWYRQDPGLGLRLIYFSYDVKMKEKGDIPEGYSVSREKKERFSLILESASTNQTSMYLCASTPTGLEKLFFGSGTQLSVL.